This T cell receptor beta chain was identified in a study of shared clonotypes between healthy human individuals. V was shortened by 5 bases and J by 3 bases, with 12 bases between the two germline ends. This CDR3 spans 15 amino acids. Looked up from germline, CDR1 is SGDLS and CDR2 is YYNGEE. Worth noting for this clone: The antigen is undetermined.

Study findings and constraints: The study found lower generation probabilities in non-shared clonotypes than in those shared by all four donors.

The donor cohort consisted entirely of Caucasian adults residing in Nashville, Tennessee. Here immunoSEQ multiplex PCR was the method, and the copy in TCRdb shows in-frame clones only, minus some. This sample carries millions of clones, around 94% of them seen once, and the ten largest clones take 0.14%. What was sequenced was naive CD4+ T cells sorted from blood. Specified subset: CD45RA+ positively selected. V gene TRBV9 combines with J gene TRBJ1-6, with a possible D match to TRBD1 (6 bases). This TCR derives from a man younger than 35 in good health. The CDR3 protein is CASSSGGGYNSPLHF. As DNA, the CDR3 is TGTGCCAGCAGTTCAGGAGGGGGCTATAATTCACCCCTCCACTTT.